The next 27 T cell receptor beta chains were all read from a single sample in a study of T cell responses to AZD1222 COVID-19 vaccine. Produced via immunoSEQ multiplex PCR; TCRdb's table is partial and in-frame only. The table has around 94,000 clones, 80% to 85% seen once. This sample comprised peripheral blood, obtained on day 0 of AZD1222 vaccination. The receptors stem from an adult in good health.

The CDR3 sequence is CASSLLPDLGGVVSNTGELFF. CDR3 coding DNA: TGCGCCAGCAGCTTGTTACCGGACCTCGGGGGCGTTGTTAGTAACACCGGGGAGCTGTTTTTT. V and J are TRBV5-1 and TRBJ2-2; D is possibly TRBD1 or TRBD2 (6 bases each). V lost 1 base and J lost 2, with 27 bases in between. Germline V gene sequence: CDR1 SGHRS, CDR2 YFSETQ. The CDR3 is 21 amino acids. Full variable domain (missing parts from reference TRBV5-1 and TRBJ2-2): KAGVTQTPRYLIKTRGQQVTLSCSPISGHRSVSWYQQTPGQGLQFLFEYFSETQRNKGNFPGRFSGRQFSNSRSEMNVSTLELGDSALYLCASSLLPDLGGVVSNTGELFFGEGSRLTVL.

The gene calls are TRBV5-4 and TRBJ2-7; possible D gene TRBD1, 6 bases. V lost 5 bases, J lost 0 bases, and 12 bases lay in between. In germline, CDR1 is SGHNT, CDR2 YYREEE (reference sequence). The CDR3 contains 14 residues. The CDR3 loop is CASSHRDISYEQYV. CDR3 sequence (DNA): TGTGCCAGCAGTCACCGGGACATCTCCTACGAGCAGTACGTC.

The chain combines TRBV6-2 or TRBV6-3 with TRBJ1-3; D is uncertain. V was clipped by 4 bases and J by 4 bases, with 14 bases between them. CDR3 length: 15 residues. Per germline, CDR1 MNHEY and CDR2 SVGEGT. CDR3: CASSFRGLIGNTIYF. The DNA of the CDR3 is TGTGCCAGCAGTTTCCGCGGACTCATCGGAAACACCATATATTTT.

The CDR3 sequence: CASRVTGADGYTF. CDR3 DNA sequence: TGCGCCAGCAGAGTGACAGGGGCCGATGGCTACACCTTC. V usage is TRBV5-1 and J usage is TRBJ1-2; 8 nucleotides line up with TRBD1. The V and J ends lost 5 bases and 6 bases, in that order; junction bases with no gene match: 6. The germline CDR1 and CDR2 sequences are SGHRS and YFSETQ. The CDR3 has 13 residues.

The chain combines TRBV7-6 with TRBJ2-1; a possible D gene is TRBD2 (6 bases). V lost 0 bases and J lost 7, with 10 bases in between. From germline, CDR1 is SGHVS and CDR2 FNYEAQ. The length of the CDR3 is 14 residues. The CDR3, as DNA: TGTGCCAGCAGCTTAGCGTCTCGGGGGAATGAGCAGTTCTTC. Amino acid sequence: CASSLASRGNEQFF.

The chain links TRBV18 to TRBJ1-4; D is undetermined. CDR3 length: 15 residues. V was trimmed by 2 bases and J by 7 bases, leaving 14 bases between them. CDR1 KGHSH and CDR2 LQKENI come from the germline V gene. The CDR3 here is CASSPARVLGEKLFF. The CDR3 coding sequence is TGTGCCAGCTCACCAGCAAGGGTCCTCGGTGAAAAACTGTTTTTT.

V and J are TRBV3-1 (or the pseudogene TRBV3-2) and TRBJ2-5; 16 nucleotides match TRBD2. This CDR3 spans 19 amino acids. Germline assignment: CDR1 LGHDT and CDR2 YNNKEL (reference sequence). J was trimmed by 1 base and V by 3 bases; bases with no gene match: 8. The CDR3 DNA reads as TGTGCCAGCAGCCACCGCGGGACTAGCGGGGGGGCGGTCCAAGAGACCCAGTACTTC. Amino acid sequence: CASSHRGTSGGAVQETQYF.

The count of this clone is one. The chain has TRBV10-2 and TRBJ1-5; 10 nucleotides align to TRBD1. V shed 5 bases, J shed 4 bases, and the junction held 8 bases outside the gene matches. From germline, CDR1 is WSHSY and CDR2 SAAADI. This CDR3 is built from 16 residues. CDR3 nucleotide sequence: TGCGCCAGCAGTCCCGCGCGGACAGGGGGTAATCAGCCCCAGCATTTT. Translation gives CASSPARTGGNQPQHF.

This chain uses TRBV14 with TRBJ1-4; TRBD1 matches 7 bases. The CDR3 sequence is 15 residues long. V dropped 1 base and J dropped 4; count of bases not matched to a gene: 3. Germline CDR1 is SGHDN and CDR2 is FVKESK. The CDR3 here is CASSQGRGLNEKLFF. The DNA for the CDR3 is TGTGCCAGCAGCCAAGGGAGGGGGCTTAATGAAAAACTGTTTTTT.

This chain uses TRBV18 with TRBJ1-1; tentative D call: TRBD1 (6 bases). V gave up 6 bases and J gave up 1 base, with 12 bases separating them. The germline CDR1 and CDR2 sequences are KGHSH and LQKENI. The CDR3 covers 14 residues. The CDR3 region is CASSRQVQNTEAFF. CDR3 DNA sequence: TGTGCCAGCTCGCGACAGGTCCAGAACACTGAAGCTTTCTTT.

This chain links TRBV28 with TRBJ2-7; 9 bases line up with TRBD1. Looked up from germline, CDR1 is MDHEN and CDR2 is SYDVKM. The CDR3 runs to 15 residues. V was pared by 7 bases and J by 5 bases, with 12 bases of the junction left unmatched. The CDR3 region is CASIGPPGQGHEQYF. CDR3 nucleotides: TGTGCCAGCATCGGACCCCCGGGACAGGGCCACGAGCAGTACTTC.

The V call is TRBV6-5, the J call TRBJ1-2, with no clear D. In germline, CDR1 is MNHEY, CDR2 SVGAGI. This CDR3 comprises 14 residues. The ends were cut back, 0 bases at V and 8 bases at J, with 13 bases in the middle. The DNA of the CDR3 is TGTGCCAGCAGTTACTCTCGGAGGATGGAAGGCTACACCTTC. It translates to CASSYSRRMEGYTF.

The rearrangement links TRBV18 to TRBJ1-1; 7 bases fit TRBD1. Germline V gene lookup returns CDR1 KGHSH and CDR2 LQKENI. After removal of 6 bases from V and 0 bases from J, the junction contained 7 bases not matched to a gene. The CDR3 contains 15 residues. As DNA, the CDR3 is TGTGCCAGCTCGCAGGGGACAGTCATGAACACTGAAGCTTTCTTT. Translating gives CASSQGTVMNTEAFF.

V is TRBV7-3 and J is TRBJ2-1, with 11 nucleotides matching TRBD2. V dropped 3 bases and J dropped 9; count of bases not matched to a gene: 7. There are 15 residues in the CDR3. Germline values: CDR1 SGHTA, CDR2 FQGTGA. In nucleotides, the CDR3 is TGTGCCAGCAGCTTCGGGACTAGCGGAGGAGGTGAGCAGTTCTTC. Protein product: CASSFGTSGGGEQFF.

The chain joins TRBV4-2 to TRBJ2-5; 11 positions match TRBD2. Germline V gene data show CDR1 as LGHNA and CDR2 as YNFKEQ. J gave up 4 bases and V 8 bases, and 12 bases lay outside the gene matches. The CDR3 extends over 16 amino acids. Here the CDR3 reads CASSSGGKGVRETQYF. The CDR3 nucleotides are TGTGCCAGCTCTAGCGGGGGGAAGGGGGTGAGAGAGACCCAGTACTTC.

The chain links TRBV6-2 or TRBV6-3 to TRBJ1-5, with a weak D call TRBD1 (5 bases). This CDR3 is built from 15 residues. The ends were cut back, 4 bases at V and 2 bases at J, with 12 bases in the middle. In germline, CDR1 is MNHEY, CDR2 SVGEGT. CDR3 coding DNA: TGTGCCAGCAGTTTTTCGGGGGTGGGCAATCAGCCCCAGCATTTT. Translating gives CASSFSGVGNQPQHF.

The J gene is TRBJ1-1, the V gene TRBV6-5, with D perhaps TRBD1 (5 bases). CDR3 size: 14 residues. V lost 2 bases and J lost 4, with 11 bases in between. Germline V CDR1 and CDR2: MNHEY, SVGAGI. DNA for the CDR3: TGTGCCAGCAGTTACAGGTCAGGGCTCACTGAAGCTTTCTTT. Encoded protein: CASSYRSGLTEAFF.

This chain joins TRBV29-1 and TRBJ1-1, with no clear D. CDR3 length: 14 amino acids. Germline-derived CDR1 and CDR2 are SQVTM and ANQGSEA. V was pared by 5 bases and J by 5 bases, with 18 bases between. The CDR3 bases are TGCAGCGTTTCTTCAGCACCATGGAGGACTGAAGCTTTCTTT. It encodes CSVSSAPWRTEAFF.

V usage is TRBV12-3 or TRBV12-4 and J usage is TRBJ2-7, with D unresolved. The V end lost 3 bases, the J end lost 4 bases, and 7 bases lay between the germline ends. The CDR3 spans 12 residues. Here the CDR3 DNA reads TGTGCCAGCAGTTTGGAAAGGTACGAGCAGTACTTC. Translated: CASSLERYEQYF.

This clone was observed a single time. The rearrangement uses TRBV19 and TRBJ1-3, with D hard to call. CDR1 LNHDA and CDR2 SQIVND come from the germline V gene (reference sequence). V gave up 5 bases and J gave up 3 bases, with 8 bases separating them. The CDR3 is 13 residues long. The DNA for the CDR3 is TGTGCCAGTAGTGTGGACCATGGAAACACCATATATTTT. It codes for CASSVDHGNTIYF.

This clone was counted a single time. This rearrangement joins TRBV6-5 to TRBJ1-6; 9 bases are shared with TRBD1. This CDR3 is 15 amino acids long. J lost 10 bases, V lost 5 bases, and 9 bases had no gene match. CDR1 is MNHEY and CDR2 is SVGAGI in the germline V gene. CDR3 sequence: CASSLGQGSSSPLHF. The CDR3, as DNA: TGTGCCAGCAGTCTGGGACAGGGTAGTAGCTCACCCCTCCACTTT.

This sequence joins TRBV30 and TRBJ1-2; 10 bases fit TRBD1. The J segment lost 7 bases and the V segment lost 0 bases, leaving 11 bases of the junction unmatched. CDR1 is GTSNPN, CDR2 SVGIG, per germline (reference sequence). This CDR3 spans 16 amino acids. CDR3 region: CAWSVPWTGGTGGYTF. In nucleotides, the CDR3 is TGTGCCTGGAGTGTACCCTGGACAGGGGGAACGGGTGGCTACACCTTC. Using reference TRBV30 and TRBJ1-2 for the parts outside the CDR3, the full variable domain is SQTIHQWPATLVQPVGSPLSLECTVEGTSNPNLYWYRQAAGRGLQLLFYSVGIGQISSEVPQNLSASRPQDRQFILSSKKLLLSDSGFYLCAWSVPWTGGTGGYTFGSGTRLTVV.

This clone occurred a few times. The chain combines TRBV29-1 with TRBJ1-4, with TRBD1 identical over 8 bases. The junction had 13 bases not matched to a gene; V was cut back by 6 bases and J by 7 bases. CDR3 length: 15 amino acids. The germline V gene has CDR1 SQVTM and CDR2 ANQGSEA. CDR3 bases: TGCAGCGTCGCCGGGACAGGAAGCAGGGGTGAAAAACTGTTTTTT. It translates to CSVAGTGSRGEKLFF.

The chain has TRBV9 and TRBJ2-3; 13 bases match TRBD2. The CDR3 sequence is 17 residues long. J gave up 3 bases and V 4 bases, and 8 bases lay outside the gene matches. Germline V gene lookup returns CDR1 SGDLS and CDR2 YYNGEE. In DNA form, the CDR3 reads TGTGCCAGCAGCCCCACGGTACTAGCGGGGGGGACAGATACGCAGTATTTT. It translates to CASSPTVLAGGTDTQYF.

This clone was seen only once. V is TRBV7-9 and J is TRBJ1-2; D not certain. Germline V gene lookup returns CDR1 SEHNR and CDR2 FQNEAQ (reference sequence). The CDR3 consists of 17 residues. Trimming pared 2 bases from V and 8 bases from J, leaving 24 bases between. CDR3 region: CASSLRTVRVSEHGYTF. CDR3 nucleotide sequence: TGTGCCAGCAGCTTACGGACTGTGAGGGTCTCTGAGCACGGCTACACCTTC.

This chain connects TRBV19 to TRBJ1-1, with D perhaps TRBD1 (6 bases). The V and J ends lost 7 bases and 0 bases respectively, with 18 bases between them. The germline V gene has CDR1 LNHDA and CDR2 SQIVND (reference sequence). This CDR3 spans 16 amino acids. The CDR3 is CASTFGLRGMNTEAFF. In DNA, the CDR3 is TGTGCCAGTACCTTCGGATTAAGGGGGATGAACACTGAAGCTTTCTTT.

The chain uses TRBV19 and TRBJ2-2, with a possible D match to TRBD1 (5 bases). Deletions cut 2 bases from V and 3 bases from J, with 16 bases between. Germline loops: CDR1 LNHDA, CDR2 SQIVND (reference sequence). The CDR3 covers 17 residues. The CDR3 sequence: CASSIMVLGAYTGELFF. CDR3 nucleotide sequence: TGTGCCAGTAGTATAATGGTCTTAGGGGCCTACACCGGGGAGCTGTTTTTT.